The sequence of this T cell receptor (beta chain) was determined in a study of T cells in Graves' hyperthyroidism and ophthalmopathy. Study overall: Specimen type is peripheral blood, collected at initial diagnosis prior to any treatment. General study results and limits: With a median lead of roughly 6.2 months before onset, the model predicted ophthalmopathy.

This clonotype has more than one count but fewer than ten. As yet, its antigen is unknown. Those patients with uncontrolled infection, other autoimmune disease, pregnancy or lactation were excluded. TCR beta CDR3 region amplification was performed from RNA transcripts. An initial round of RT-PCR targeting the TCR CDR3 relied on the HTBI primer set. TCRdb passed the multiplex PCR reads through MiXCR, listing each CDR3 protein once. The sample holds approximately 200,000 distinct CDR3 sequences, about 17% seen once. The CDR3 consists of 16 residues. The germline CDR1 and CDR2 sequences are MDHEN and SYDVKM. V shed 5 bases and J shed 5 bases, with 18 bases lying between them.

Sequencing was performed on blood. This sequence joins TRBV28 and TRBJ2-2; weak D call: TRBD2 (5 bases). This clonotype was sampled from a man aged 35 to 55 with Graves' hyperthyroidism. CDR3 sequence reads: CASSPPPGKGTGELFF. DNA of the CDR3: TGTGCCAGCAGTCCCCCGCCGGGGAAGGGAACCGGGGAGCTGTTTTTT.